This entry concerns a single TCR beta chain. Its antigen remains unidentified. The data belong to a study of T-cell reconstitution after alpha-beta-depleted transplantation in children. Study results and limitations: One year after transplant, T-cell counts and diversity came mostly from newly produced T cells. Expanded graft clones numbering several hundred reportedly gave rise to alpha-beta T cells about two months after transplant. Several patients had high TCRbeta diversity at day 60; it came from surviving recipient T cells and thymic progenitors.

The authors prepared the TCRbeta library with unique molecular identifiers. TCRdb reprocessed the PCR reads via MiXCR and lists one record per CDR3 protein. Among about 980,000 distinct CDR3 sequences, under 30% were seen once, and the ten largest hold more than 25%. Looked up from germline, CDR1 is SGHRS and CDR2 is YFSETQ. Trimming cost V 1 base and J 4 bases, with 10 bases left between them. The CDR3 extends over 14 amino acids. The J gene is TRBJ2-3, the V gene TRBV5-1; D unclear. Source: PBMCs, mostly from graft donor cells, taken 360 days after TCRalphabeta/CD19-depleted stem cell transplant. The sequence came from a boy younger than two who had a stem cell transplant for SCID, so the T cells may come from the graft donor. CDR3 region: CASSLRDMADTQYF. The CDR3 DNA follows: TGCGCCAGCAGCTTGCGTGATATGGCAGATACGCAGTATTTT.